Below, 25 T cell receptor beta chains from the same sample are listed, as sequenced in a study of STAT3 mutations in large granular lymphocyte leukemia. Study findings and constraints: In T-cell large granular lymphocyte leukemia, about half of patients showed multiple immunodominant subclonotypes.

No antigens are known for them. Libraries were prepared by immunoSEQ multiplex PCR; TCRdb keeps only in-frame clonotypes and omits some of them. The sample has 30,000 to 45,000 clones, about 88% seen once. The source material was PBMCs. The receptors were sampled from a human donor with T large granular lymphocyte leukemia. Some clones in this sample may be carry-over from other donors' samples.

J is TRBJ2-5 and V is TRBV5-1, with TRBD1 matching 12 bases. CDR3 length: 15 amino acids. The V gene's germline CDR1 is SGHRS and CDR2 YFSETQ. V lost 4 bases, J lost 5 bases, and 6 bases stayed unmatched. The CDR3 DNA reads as TGCGCCAGCAGCCGGCCGGGACAGGGGGCCGAGACCCAGTACTTC. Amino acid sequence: CASSRPGQGAETQYF. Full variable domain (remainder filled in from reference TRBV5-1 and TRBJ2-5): KAGVTQTPRYLIKTRGQQVTLSCSPISGHRSVSWYQQTPGQGLQFLFEYFSETQRNKGNFPGRFSGRQFSNSRSEMNVSTLELGDSALYLCASSRPGQGAETQYFGPGTRLLVL.

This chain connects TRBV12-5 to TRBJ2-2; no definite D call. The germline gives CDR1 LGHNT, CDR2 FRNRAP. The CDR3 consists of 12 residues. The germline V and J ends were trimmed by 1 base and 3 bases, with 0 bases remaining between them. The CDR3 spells CASGLDTGELFF. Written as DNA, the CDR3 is TGTGCTAGTGGTTTGGACACCGGGGAGCTGTTTTTT.

CDR3: CASSQGWGDYEQYF. The CDR3 DNA reads TGCGCCAGCAGCCAAGGTTGGGGAGATTACGAGCAGTACTTC. This chain joins TRBV4-3 and TRBJ2-7; D may be TRBD2 (5 bases). In germline, CDR1 is LGHNA, CDR2 YSLEER. The CDR3 has 14 amino acids. V lost 1 base and J 4 bases, leaving 11 bases between the germline ends.

Here the CDR3 reads CAIDRGYEQYF. The CDR3 DNA follows: TGTGCCATTGATCGGGGCTACGAGCAGTACTTC. The rearrangement joins TRBV10-3 to TRBJ2-7, with D possibly TRBD2 on 5 matching bases. The germline V gene encodes CDR1 ENHRY and CDR2 SYGVKD. The CDR3 sequence is 11 residues long. The ends were cut back, 9 bases at V and 3 bases at J, with 9 bases in the middle.

Here the CDR3 DNA reads TGTGCCAGCAGCTCGTCACTTGGAGGGCAAGAGACCCAGTACTTC. It translates to CASSSSLGGQETQYF. The V and J genes are TRBV7-9 and TRBJ2-5, with D tentatively TRBD2 (6 bases). The CDR3 contains 15 residues. Trimming took 4 bases from V and 2 from J, leaving 14 bases between them. Germline V gives CDR1 SEHNR, CDR2 FQNEAQ (reference sequence).

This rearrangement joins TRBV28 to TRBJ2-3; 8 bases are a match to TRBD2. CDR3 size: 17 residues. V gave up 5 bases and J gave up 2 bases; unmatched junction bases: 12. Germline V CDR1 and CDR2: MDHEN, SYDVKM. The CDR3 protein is CASSQYPGTSITDTQYF. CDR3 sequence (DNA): TGTGCCAGCAGTCAGTATCCCGGGACTAGTATCACAGATACGCAGTATTTT.

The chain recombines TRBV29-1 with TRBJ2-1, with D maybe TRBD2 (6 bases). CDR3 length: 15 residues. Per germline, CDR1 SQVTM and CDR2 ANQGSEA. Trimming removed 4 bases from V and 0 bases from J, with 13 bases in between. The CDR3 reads CSVGGDGSSYNEQFF. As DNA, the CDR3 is TGCAGCGTTGGCGGGGACGGCAGCTCCTACAATGAGCAGTTCTTC.

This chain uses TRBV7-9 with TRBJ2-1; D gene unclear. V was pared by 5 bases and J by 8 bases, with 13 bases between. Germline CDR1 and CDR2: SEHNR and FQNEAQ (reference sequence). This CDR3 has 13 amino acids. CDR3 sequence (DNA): TGTGCCAGCAGCCCGTCCGGAGCGTATGAGCAGTTCTTC. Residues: CASSPSGAYEQFF.

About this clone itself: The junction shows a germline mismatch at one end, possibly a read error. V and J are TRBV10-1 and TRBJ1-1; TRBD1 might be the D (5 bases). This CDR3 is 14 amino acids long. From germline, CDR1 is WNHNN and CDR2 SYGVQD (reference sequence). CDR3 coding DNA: TGCGCCAGCAGTGGCGGGCCAGGGAACCCTGAAGCTTTCTTT. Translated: CASSGGPGNPEAFF.

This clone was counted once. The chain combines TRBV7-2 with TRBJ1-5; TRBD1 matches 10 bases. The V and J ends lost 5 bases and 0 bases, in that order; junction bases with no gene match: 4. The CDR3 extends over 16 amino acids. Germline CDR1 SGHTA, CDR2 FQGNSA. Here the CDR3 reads CASSPGQGLSNQPQHF. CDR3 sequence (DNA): TGTGCCAGCAGCCCGGGACAGGGGCTTAGCAATCAGCCCCAGCATTTT. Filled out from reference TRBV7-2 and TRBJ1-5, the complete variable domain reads GAGVSQSPSNKVTEKGKDVELRCDPISGHTALYWYRQSLGQGLEFLIYFQGNSAPDKSGLPSDRFSAERTGGSVSTLTIQRTQQEDSAVYLCASSPGQGLSNQPQHFGDGTRLSIL.

DNA for the CDR3: TGTGCCAGCAGCGGTCCCGGGACAGAGAACACTGAAGCTTTCTTT. This gives the protein CASSGPGTENTEAFF. The chain recombines TRBV7-9 with TRBJ1-1, with 7 bases identical to TRBD1. V lost 5 bases and J lost 1; bases outside the gene matches: 7. The CDR3 consists of 15 residues. Germline loops: CDR1 SEHNR, CDR2 FQNEAQ (reference sequence).

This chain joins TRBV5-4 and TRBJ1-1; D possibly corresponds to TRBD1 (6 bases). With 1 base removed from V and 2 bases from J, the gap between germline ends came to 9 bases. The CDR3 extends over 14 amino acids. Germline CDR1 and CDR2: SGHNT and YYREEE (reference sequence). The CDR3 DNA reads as TGTGCCAGCAGCTTGCAGGGGAGAAACACTGAAGCTTTCTTT. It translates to CASSLQGRNTEAFF.

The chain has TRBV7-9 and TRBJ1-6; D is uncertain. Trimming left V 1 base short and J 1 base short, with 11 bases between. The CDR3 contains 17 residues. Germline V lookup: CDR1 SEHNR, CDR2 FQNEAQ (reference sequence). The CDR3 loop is CASSLGVGKSYNSPLHF. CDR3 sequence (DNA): TGTGCCAGCAGCTTAGGTGTAGGCAAATCCTATAATTCACCCCTCCACTTT.

For the CDR3, the DNA is TGTGCCAGCTCACAGCCCACAGGGGCTGGAAACACCATATATTTT. This codes for CASSQPTGAGNTIYF. The chain carries TRBV18 and TRBJ1-3; 7 bases fit TRBD1. Unmatched junction bases numbered 5, after V lost 4 bases and J lost 2 bases. CDR1 and CDR2 from the germline V gene are KGHSH and LQKENI. The CDR3 is made up of 15 amino acids.

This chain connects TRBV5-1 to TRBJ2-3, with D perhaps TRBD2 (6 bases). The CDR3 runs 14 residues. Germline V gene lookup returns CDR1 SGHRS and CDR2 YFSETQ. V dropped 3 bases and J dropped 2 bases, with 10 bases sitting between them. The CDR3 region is CASSYWTNTDTQYF. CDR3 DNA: TGCGCCAGCAGCTACTGGACTAACACAGATACGCAGTATTTT. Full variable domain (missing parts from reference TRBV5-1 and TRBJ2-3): KAGVTQTPRYLIKTRGQQVTLSCSPISGHRSVSWYQQTPGQGLQFLFEYFSETQRNKGNFPGRFSGRQFSNSRSEMNVSTLELGDSALYLCASSYWTNTDTQYFGPGTRLTVL.

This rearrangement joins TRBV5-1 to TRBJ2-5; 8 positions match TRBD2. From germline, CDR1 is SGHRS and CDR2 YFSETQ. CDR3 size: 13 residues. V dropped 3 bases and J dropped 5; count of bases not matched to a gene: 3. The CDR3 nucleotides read TGCGCCAGCAGCTACGGGGGGGCGGAGACCCAGTACTTC. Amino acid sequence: CASSYGGAETQYF.

The CDR3 sequence: CASSNGRNPVLMNTEAFF. DNA for the CDR3: TGCGCCAGCAGCAACGGTCGGAATCCGGTCCTCATGAACACTGAAGCTTTCTTT. The gene calls are TRBV5-1 and TRBJ1-1; D not certain. This CDR3 is 18 amino acids long. Germline lookup yields CDR1 SGHRS and CDR2 YFSETQ. V dropped 4 bases and J dropped 0 bases, with 22 bases sitting between them.

The CDR3 nucleotides read TGTGCCAGTAGGGGGGGAAACATTCAGTACTTC. Translating it yields CASRGGNIQYF. The rearrangement links TRBV19 to TRBJ2-4; a weak D match, TRBD2 (6 bases). This CDR3 region has 11 residues. The V end lost 6 bases, the J end lost 6 bases, and 6 bases lay between the germline ends. CDR1 is LNHDA and CDR2 is SQIVND in the germline V gene (reference sequence).

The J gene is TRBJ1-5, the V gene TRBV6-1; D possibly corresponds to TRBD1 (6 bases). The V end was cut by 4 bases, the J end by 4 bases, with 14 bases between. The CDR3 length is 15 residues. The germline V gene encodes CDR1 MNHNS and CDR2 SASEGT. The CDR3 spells CASSVWGQGNQPQHF. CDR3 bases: TGTGCCAGCAGTGTTTGGGGCCAGGGGAATCAGCCCCAGCATTTT.

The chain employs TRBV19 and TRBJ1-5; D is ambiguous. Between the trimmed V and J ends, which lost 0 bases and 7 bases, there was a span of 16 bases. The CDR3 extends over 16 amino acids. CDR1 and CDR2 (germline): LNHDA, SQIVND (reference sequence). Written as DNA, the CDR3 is TGTGCCAGTAGTATAGATCGGAGCAACCGAAGGCAGCCCCAGCATTTT. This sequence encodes CASSIDRSNRRQPQHF.

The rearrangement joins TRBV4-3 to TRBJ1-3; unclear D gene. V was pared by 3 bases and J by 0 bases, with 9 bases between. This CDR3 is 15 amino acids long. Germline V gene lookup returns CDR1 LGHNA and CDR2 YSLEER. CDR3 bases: TGCGCCAGCAGCCAGGATTTTAACTCTGGAAACACCATATATTTT. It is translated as CASSQDFNSGNTIYF.

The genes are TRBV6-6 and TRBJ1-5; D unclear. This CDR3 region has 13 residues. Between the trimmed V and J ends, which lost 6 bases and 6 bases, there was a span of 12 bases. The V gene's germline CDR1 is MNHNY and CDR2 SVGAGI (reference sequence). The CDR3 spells CASSLDGRQPQHF. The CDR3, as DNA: TGTGCCAGCAGCTTGGACGGACGTCAGCCCCAGCATTTT.

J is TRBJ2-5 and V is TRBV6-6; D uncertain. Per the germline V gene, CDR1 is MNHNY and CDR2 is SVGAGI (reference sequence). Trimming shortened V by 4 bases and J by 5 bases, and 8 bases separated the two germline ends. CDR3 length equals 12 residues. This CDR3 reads CASSFRLETQYF. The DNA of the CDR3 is TGTGCCAGCAGTTTTAGGTTGGAGACCCAGTACTTC.

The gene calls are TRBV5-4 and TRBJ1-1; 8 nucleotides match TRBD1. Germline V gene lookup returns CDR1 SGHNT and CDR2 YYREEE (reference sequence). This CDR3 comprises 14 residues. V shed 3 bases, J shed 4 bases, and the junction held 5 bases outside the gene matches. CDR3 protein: CASSSIRGLTEAFF. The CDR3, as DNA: TGTGCCAGCAGCTCTATCAGGGGGCTCACTGAAGCTTTCTTT.

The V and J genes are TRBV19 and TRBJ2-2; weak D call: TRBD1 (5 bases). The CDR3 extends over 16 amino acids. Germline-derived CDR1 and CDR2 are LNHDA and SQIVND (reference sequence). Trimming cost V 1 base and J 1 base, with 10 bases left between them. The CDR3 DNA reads TGTGCCAGTAGTATAGCAGGGTACGGGAACACCGGGGAGCTGTTTTTT. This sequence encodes CASSIAGYGNTGELFF.